This TCR beta chain emerged from a study of blood T cell repertoires in COVID-19. Whole-study context: Acute-phase and convalescent COVID-19 samples originated in the United States, Italy and Spain. Sources were T cells, B-cell-depleted T cells, or PBMCs; the material itself was cDNA or gDNA.

This clone was seen more than once but under ten times. The CDR3 runs to 16 residues. V was pared by 0 bases and J by 13 bases, with 14 bases of the junction left unmatched. Per the germline V gene, CDR1 is MNHEY and CDR2 is SMNVEV (reference sequence). Per the authors' pipeline: Estimation of nucleated cell counts was performed using reference gene primer amplification. Data came from immunoSEQ multiplex PCR; TCRdb stores just in-frame clones and leaves some out. The D gene and trimming were derived from the DNA, and the V and J assignments and clone size from that table. Counted here are 150,000 to 200,000 clones, about 80% occurring once; the ten biggest clones make up roughly 28%.

The receptor was isolated from a woman aged 70-85 years with acute or convalescent COVID-19. The chain has TRBV27 and TRBJ2-2; TRBD1 agrees at 7 bases. The specimen sequenced was peripheral blood. The CDR3 nucleotides read TGTGCCAGCAGTTTATCGACAGGGCTAACACCGGGGATGCTGTTTTTT. This sequence encodes CASSLSTGLTPGMLFF.